The 25 T cell receptor beta chains listed next were all sequenced from one sample in a study of blood T cell repertoires in COVID-19. The method was immunoSEQ multiplex PCR; TCRdb's version includes in-frame clones alone and lacks a portion of them. The sample shows approximately 280,000 clones, 85% of them seen only once. The sample consisted of PBMCs or T cells enriched from blood (not recorded which). The receptors here all came from a woman aged 50 to 65 who had recovered from COVID-19.

The chain couples TRBV7-6 to TRBJ1-4; the match to TRBD1 covers 7 bases. The CDR3 extends over 15 amino acids. Germline assignment: CDR1 SGHVS and CDR2 FNYEAQ. The junction had 7 bases not matched to a gene; V was cut back by 5 bases and J by 4 bases. This chain's CDR3 is CASSTRTGFNEKLFF. The CDR3 DNA is TGTGCCAGCAGCACCCGGACAGGTTTTAATGAAAAACTGTTTTTT. The full variable domain, completed using reference TRBV7-6 and TRBJ1-4, is GAGVSQSPRYKVTKRGQDVALRCDPISGHVSLYWYRQALGQGPEFLTYFNYEAQQDKSGLPNDRFSAERPEGSISTLTIQRTEQRDSAMYRCASSTRTGFNEKLFFGSGTQLSVL.

The J gene is TRBJ1-2, the V gene TRBV29-1; D ambiguous. The CDR3 is made up of 14 amino acids. Germline CDR1 is SQVTM and CDR2 is ANQGSEA. Trimming took 5 bases from V and 0 from J, leaving 13 bases between them. The DNA of the CDR3 is TGCAGCGTTTCGATTTATGGAGCTAACTATGGCTACACCTTC. Translated: CSVSIYGANYGYTF.

The genes are TRBV10-1 and TRBJ1-1; D perhaps matches TRBD1 (5 bases). The V gene's germline CDR1 is WNHNN and CDR2 SYGVQD (reference sequence). CDR3 size: 13 residues. Trimming took off 4 bases at V and 6 bases at J, with 12 bases between the two ends. CDR3 sequence reads: CASSGKGTAEAFF. CDR3 bases: TGCGCCAGCAGTGGAAAGGGGACTGCTGAAGCTTTCTTT.

This chain links TRBV11-2 with TRBJ1-2; TRBD1 matches 10 bases. With V trimmed by 1 base and J by 3 bases, 8 bases remained unmatched. Germline-derived CDR1 and CDR2 are SGHAT and FQNNGV. The CDR3 has 17 amino acids. In DNA form, the CDR3 reads TGTGCCAGCAGCTTAGCGGGACAGGGGATCGGTGACTATGGCTACACCTTC. It is translated as CASSLAGQGIGDYGYTF.

This chain connects TRBV2 to TRBJ2-7; 7 nucleotides match TRBD1. Germline loops: CDR1 SNHLY, CDR2 FYNNEI. V lost 0 bases to trimming and J lost 4 bases; unmatched junction nucleotides: 9. CDR3 length: 16 residues. CDR3 DNA sequence: TGTGCCAGCAGTGAAGCGGGGCAGGGGGATCAATACGAGCAGTACTTC. Its translation is CASSEAGQGDQYEQYF.

The chain is built from TRBV15 and TRBJ1-4; the D is unclear. CDR1 is LNHNV, CDR2 YYDKDF, per germline (reference sequence). V lost 5 bases and J lost 4, with 20 bases in between. The CDR3 runs 17 residues. This CDR3 reads CATSGPADGTGNEKLFF. CDR3 nucleotide sequence: TGTGCCACCAGCGGCCCTGCAGACGGAACGGGTAATGAAAAACTGTTTTTT.

This rearrangement joins TRBV2 to TRBJ1-4; 9 bases are a match to TRBD1. The J segment lost 3 bases and the V segment lost 6 bases, leaving 5 bases of the junction unmatched. Germline V CDR1 and CDR2: SNHLY, FYNNEI. The CDR3 is 15 residues long. The CDR3 sequence: CASRVQGAPNEKLFF. The CDR3 region has the DNA TGTGCCAGCAGGGTACAGGGGGCGCCTAATGAAAAACTGTTTTTT.

This clone was picked up one time. At one of its ends the junction is not consistent with the germline gene, which may arise from a read error. J is TRBJ1-2 and V is TRBV19; D possibly corresponds to TRBD1 (6 bases). Looked up from germline, CDR1 is LNHDA and CDR2 is SQIVND (reference sequence). The CDR3 totals 15 residues. The CDR3 reads CASSIGRRTVASLAF. The CDR3 nucleotides are TGTGCCAGTAGTATAGGTCGGCGGACAGTTGCATCGTTAGCCTTC.

The V gene is TRBV24-1, the J gene TRBJ2-7; TRBD1 matches 12 bases. The CDR3 runs to 15 residues. Germline CDR1 reads KGHDR; CDR2 reads SFDVKD. V dropped 3 bases and J dropped 4; count of bases not matched to a gene: 3. The CDR3 DNA sequence: TGTGCCACCAGTGATCCGGGACAGGGGGCTTACGAGCAGTACTTC. Residues: CATSDPGQGAYEQYF.

The genes are TRBV29-1 and TRBJ1-2, with 11 bases aligning to TRBD1. The CDR3 spans 14 residues. V dropped 4 bases and J dropped 4; count of bases not matched to a gene: 5. Per the germline V gene, CDR1 is SQVTM and CDR2 is ANQGSEA. The CDR3 reads CSVGTGGISYGYTF. CDR3 nucleotides: TGCAGCGTTGGGACAGGGGGCATCAGCTATGGCTACACCTTC.

The V and J genes are TRBV2 and TRBJ1-5; D not resolved. The CDR3 runs 13 residues. V lost 8 bases and J lost 6, with 14 bases in between. CDR1 SNHLY and CDR2 FYNNEI come from the germline V gene. CDR3 DNA: TGTGCCAGCGCGAGGAGGGAAACTCAGCCCCAGCATTTT. Encoded protein: CASARRETQPQHF.

The chain links TRBV2 to TRBJ2-7; 11 bases are a match to TRBD2. V lost 1 base to trimming and J lost 6 bases; unmatched junction nucleotides: 5. Per the germline V gene, CDR1 is SNHLY and CDR2 is FYNNEI. CDR3 size: 15 residues. In nucleotides, the CDR3 is TGTGCCAGCAGTGAAGAGATAGCGGGGGGGCCCGAGCAGTACTTC. This gives the protein CASSEEIAGGPEQYF.

V gene TRBV19 combines with J gene TRBJ1-5, with a weak D call TRBD1 (6 bases). This CDR3 contains 15 residues. V was clipped by 6 bases and J by 0 bases, with 12 bases between them. Germline lookup yields CDR1 LNHDA and CDR2 SQIVND (reference sequence). The CDR3 region has the DNA TGTGCCAGTAGAACGACAGGTTATAGCAATCAGCCCCAGCATTTT. Translated, it gives CASRTTGYSNQPQHF.

V and J are TRBV4-1 and TRBJ2-7; 10 nucleotides align to TRBD1. The CDR3 is 15 amino acids. After removal of 2 bases from V and 4 bases from J, the junction contained 5 bases not matched to a gene. Germline CDR1 and CDR2: MGHRA and YSYEKL. The DNA of the CDR3 is TGCGCCAGCAGCCAAAGGGGACAGGGGATTTACGAGCAGTACTTC. Translated: CASSQRGQGIYEQYF.

The V gene is TRBV19, the J gene TRBJ2-3, with D possibly being TRBD2 (6 bases). CDR1 LNHDA and CDR2 SQIVND come from the germline V gene (reference sequence). V was shortened by 8 bases and J by 6 bases, with 15 bases between the two germline ends. The CDR3 covers 13 residues. The CDR3 protein is CASLQRVGDTQYF. The DNA for the CDR3 is TGTGCCAGTCTCCAGCGGGTTGGCGATACGCAGTATTTT.

V usage is TRBV5-1 and J usage is TRBJ1-1; 9 bases are a match to TRBD1. In germline, CDR1 is SGHRS, CDR2 YFSETQ. The J segment lost 4 bases and the V segment lost 3 bases, leaving 1 base of the junction unmatched. The CDR3 consists of 13 residues. In nucleotides, the CDR3 is TGCGCCAGCAGCTGGACAGGGGCCACTGAAGCTTTCTTT. As protein: CASSWTGATEAFF.

V usage is TRBV28 and J usage is TRBJ2-1; 15 nucleotides align to TRBD2. Unmatched junction bases numbered 6, after V lost 6 bases and J lost 0 bases. The CDR3 has 18 amino acids. Germline CDR1 is MDHEN and CDR2 is SYDVKM. The CDR3 protein is CASRRGLAGGHSYNEQFF. The CDR3 nucleotides are TGTGCCAGCAGGCGAGGACTAGCGGGGGGGCACTCCTACAATGAGCAGTTCTTC.

DNA of the CDR3: TGTGCCAGTAGTGGAGAGATGGGTGGTAGGTCCTACAATGAGCAGTTCTTC. Amino acids: CASSGEMGGRSYNEQFF. The chain combines TRBV19 with TRBJ2-1; the D is unclear. The V and J ends lost 5 bases and 1 base respectively, with 18 bases between them. The CDR3 sequence is 17 residues long. Per germline, CDR1 LNHDA and CDR2 SQIVND (reference sequence). The full variable domain, rest sourced from reference TRBV19 and TRBJ2-1, is DGGITQSPKYLFRKEGQNVTLSCEQNLNHDAMYWYRQDPGQGLRLIYYSQIVNDFQKGDIAEGYSVSREKKESFPLTVTSAQKNPTAFYLCASSGEMGGRSYNEQFFGPGTRLTVL.

This chain joins TRBV5-1 and TRBJ2-7; tentative D call: TRBD1 (5 bases). This CDR3 spans 16 amino acids. V shed 3 bases and J shed 0 bases, with 16 bases lying between them. The germline V gene encodes CDR1 SGHRS and CDR2 YFSETQ. In nucleotides, the CDR3 is TGCGCCAGCAGCTCAGGGTCCCCTACCCACTCCTACGAGCAGTACTTC. Protein: CASSSGSPTHSYEQYF. Full variable domain (missing parts from reference TRBV5-1 and TRBJ2-7): KAGVTQTPRYLIKTRGQQVTLSCSPISGHRSVSWYQQTPGQGLQFLFEYFSETQRNKGNFPGRFSGRQFSNSRSEMNVSTLELGDSALYLCASSSGSPTHSYEQYFGPGTRLTVT.

The chain combines TRBV7-3 with TRBJ2-1, with 7 bases lining up with TRBD1. Germline CDR1 SGHTA, CDR2 FQGTGA. There are 15 residues in the CDR3. J gave up 4 bases and V 6 bases, and 9 bases lay outside the gene matches. The CDR3 DNA reads as TGTGCCAGCAGGCCCCGGGACAGAGAATACAATGAGCAGTTCTTC. This codes for CASRPRDREYNEQFF.

V gene TRBV7-7 combines with J gene TRBJ1-2; possible D gene TRBD1, 6 bases. This CDR3 is built from 15 residues. Deletions cut 5 bases from V and 5 bases from J, with 18 bases between. The V gene's germline CDR1 is SSHAT and CDR2 FNYEAQ (reference sequence). The CDR3 sequence: CASSPTTGQRYGYTF. CDR3 nucleotide sequence: TGTGCCAGCAGCCCCACTACCGGACAGCGTTATGGCTACACCTTC.

The V call is TRBV11-2, the J call TRBJ2-7; 9 bases align to TRBD2. Germline V gene sequence: CDR1 SGHAT, CDR2 FQNNGV. The CDR3 spans 16 residues. Unmatched junction bases numbered 6, after V lost 3 bases and J lost 0 bases. In nucleotides, the CDR3 is TGTGCCAGCAGCTTCGCGGCGGGAGGGCCCTCCTACGAGCAGTACTTC. Its translation is CASSFAAGGPSYEQYF.

The chain couples TRBV5-5 to TRBJ1-2, with TRBD1 matching over 7 bases. The CDR3 extends over 13 amino acids. The junction had 2 bases not matched to a gene; V was cut back by 2 bases and J by 4 bases. CDR1 and CDR2 (germline): SGHKS, YYEKEE (reference sequence). CDR3 sequence reads: CASSFRDSYGYTF. The CDR3 DNA is TGTGCCAGCAGCTTCCGGGACAGCTATGGCTACACCTTC.

Worth noting for this clone: The identical CDR3 is also encoded by other nucleotide sequences in the sample. The chain is built from TRBV18 and TRBJ1-6; no definite D call. The CDR3 sequence is 14 residues long. The germline CDR1 and CDR2 sequences are KGHSH and LQKENI. V was clipped by 6 bases and J by 0 bases, with 6 bases between them. CDR3 DNA: TGTGCCAGCTCTAGCAGCTCCTATAATTCACCCCTCCACTTT. This translates into CASSSSSYNSPLHF.

The chain employs TRBV6-6 and TRBJ2-1; the match to TRBD1 covers 8 bases. V was pared by 4 bases and J by 6 bases, with 5 bases of the junction left unmatched. The germline V gene encodes CDR1 MNHNY and CDR2 SVGAGI (reference sequence). This CDR3 is built from 14 residues. The CDR3 DNA reads as TGTGCCAGCAGTTCGCAGACAGGGGTCAATGAGCAGTTCTTC. This codes for CASSSQTGVNEQFF.